This T cell receptor beta chain emerged from a study of shared clonotypes between healthy human individuals. Study conclusions and caveats: For naive CD4 cells, 4% to 5% of clonotypes were shared across several donors. Sampling covered nothing but blood. Tissue TCR repertoires likely differ from those found in blood. Sorted-subset sequencing, rarefaction showed, was incomplete despite large depth.

Points on this clone: Its antigen is undetermined.

CDR3 length: 14 amino acids. V dropped 4 bases and J dropped 7 bases, with 14 bases sitting between them. Per the germline V gene, CDR1 is LGHNA and CDR2 is YSLEER. The naive CD8 subset, CD45RO-negative cells positively selected for CCR7, excluded terminally differentiated effector memory CD45RA+ cells. Donors included only healthy HIV-negative adults lacking recent acute infections or vaccinations. Profiling relied on immunoSEQ multiplex PCR, and the TCRdb table lists in-frame clones only, not all of them. The sample lists some 2,000,000 clones, around 96% seen once, with roughly 1% in the top ten. The sample taken for sequencing was naive CD8+ T cells sorted from blood. The sequence was obtained from a man between 18 and 35 years old in good health. V usage is TRBV4-3 and J usage is TRBJ2-1; D call uncertain. The CDR3 sequence is CASSRANWVNEQFF. Here the CDR3 DNA reads TGCGCCAGCAGCCGGGCTAACTGGGTGAATGAGCAGTTCTTC.